These T cell receptor beta chains were read from a single sample in a study of blood T cell repertoires in COVID-19. The method was immunoSEQ multiplex PCR; TCRdb's version includes in-frame clones alone and lacks a portion of them. Among some 160,000 clones listed, about 88% were seen once. Material for sequencing was peripheral blood. All receptors derive from a man aged 50 to 59 who had recovered from COVID-19. The CDR3 runs from the conserved cysteine through the conserved F or W. The D gene is left open where the match is weak. For some rows the clone size is stated as once, few or many, or as a class when expanded; others skip it.

d_gene	j_gene	abundance	v_gene	CDR3aa	CDR3nt
TRBD1	TRBJ2-7	-	TRBV25-1	CASSEGQDRYEQYF	TGTGCCAGCAGTGAAGGACAGGACCGCTACGAGCAGTACTTC
-	TRBJ1-1	-	TRBV7-2	CASSLYAVSEAFF	TGTGCCAGCAGCTTATATGCGGTATCTGAAGCTTTCTTT
-	TRBJ2-7	few	TRBV28	CASSLYPGSSYEQYF	TGTGCCAGCAGTTTATACCCTGGGAGCTCCTACGAGCAGTACTTC
TRBD2	TRBJ2-2	-	TRBV27	CASSLTGVPLAGETGELFF	TGTGCCAGCAGTTTGACAGGGGTTCCCCTAGCGGGAGAGACCGGGGAGCTGTTTTTT
-	TRBJ2-5	-	TRBV29-1	CSGGIQETQYF	TGCAGCGGAGGAATCCAAGAGACCCAGTACTTC
TRBD2	TRBJ2-3	-	TRBV19	CASSTLLAVNTDTQYF	TGTGCCAGTAGCACTCTCCTAGCGGTCAACACAGATACGCAGTATTTT
-	TRBJ2-2	-	TRBV19	CASSILRQGNTGELFF	TGTGCCAGTAGTATCTTACGGCAGGGTAACACCGGGGAGCTGTTTTTT
TRBD1	TRBJ2-6	-	TRBV2	CASTPTRGRITSGANVLTF	TGTGCCAGCACCCCGACAAGGGGGCGGATAACCTCTGGGGCCAACGTCCTGACTTTC
-	TRBJ2-7	-	TRBV7-2	CASSLAPGPKQYF	TGTGCCAGCAGCTTAGCCCCGGGTCCCAAGCAGTACTTC
TRBD2	TRBJ2-7	-	TRBV27	CATSTREGPEQYF	TGTGCCACCAGCACACGGGAGGGACCCGAGCAGTACTTC
TRBD2	TRBJ2-7	once	TRBV3-1/TRBV3-2	CASSQGVAGGGYEQYF	TGTGCCAGCAGCCAAGGGGTGGCGGGAGGGGGTTACGAGCAGTACTTC
TRBD2	TRBJ2-7	-	TRBV10-3	CAISALGGAYEQYF	TGTGCCATCAGTGCTCTTGGGGGGGCCTACGAGCAGTACTTC
TRBD2	TRBJ2-2	-	TRBV4-1	CASRTFGTGGAGELFF	TGCGCCAGCAGGACCTTCGGGACCGGGGGGGCCGGGGAGCTGTTTTTT
TRBD1	TRBJ2-7	-	TRBV11-1	CASSLVQGRSYEQYF	TGTGCCAGCAGCTTAGTACAGGGGCGCTCGTACGAGCAGTACTTC
TRBD1	TRBJ1-5	-	TRBV4-3	CASSQGRRQGDSNQPQHF	TGCGCCAGCAGCCAAGGACGAAGACAGGGGGATAGCAATCAGCCCCAGCATTTT
-	TRBJ1-3	few	TRBV6-1	CASSDLRGTGNTIYF	TGTGCCAGCAGTGACCTGAGGGGGACTGGAAACACCATATATTTT
TRBD1	TRBJ1-4	-	TRBV5-6	CASSTGGRGEKLFF	TGTGCCAGCAGCACAGGGGGCAGGGGAGAAAAACTGTTTTTT
-	TRBJ1-2	-	TRBV7-2	CASSLIMVNSNYGYTF	TGTGCCAGCAGCTTAATAATGGTGAACTCTAACTATGGCTACACCTTC
-	TRBJ1-3	-	TRBV9	CASSVGSSGNTIYF	TGTGCCAGCAGCGTAGGGAGCTCTGGAAACACCATATATTTT
-	TRBJ2-5	few	TRBV19	CASSIDTGSGETQYF	TGTGCCAGTAGTATAGACACAGGGAGTGGAGAGACCCAGTACTTC
TRBD1	TRBJ2-3	-	TRBV9	CASRQTGGATDTQYF	TGTGCCAGCAGACAGACAGGGGGCGCAACAGATACGCAGTATTTT
TRBD2	TRBJ2-7	-	TRBV2	CASSAEGGSSYEQYF	TGTGCCAGCAGTGCGGAGGGAGGGAGCTCCTACGAGCAGTACTTC
-	TRBJ2-7	-	TRBV19	CASSPTGTFAYEQYF	TGTGCCAGTAGTCCGACCGGGACATTCGCCTACGAGCAGTACTTC
TRBD2	TRBJ2-5	-	TRBV5-4	CASSGTSGGRQETQYF	TGTGCCAGCAGCGGGACTAGCGGGGGGCGGCAAGAGACCCAGTACTTC
TRBD1	TRBJ1-1	-	TRBV9	CASSALDRGRLGEAFF	TGTGCCAGCAGCGCCCTAGACAGGGGGCGGTTGGGTGAAGCTTTCTTT
TRBD2	TRBJ2-2	-	TRBV10-3	CAISDPGTSGGELFF	TGTGCCATCAGTGACCCCGGGACTAGCGGCGGGGAGCTGTTTTTT